This TCR beta chain came from a study of cytomegalovirus exposure and HLA in healthy donors. General study findings and limits: What a later analysis reportedly showed was that an Asian-associated ancestry cluster had fewer N-insertions than the roughly 700-donor mean.

The PCR used 60 Vbeta and 13 Jbeta primers. Clones were read by immunoSEQ multiplex PCR, and TCRdb kept only the in-frame ones, dropping some. Of more than 100,000 clones in the sample, 75% to 90% are singletons; the top ten hold approximately 2.1%. A word on this clone: Its matching antigen is unknown.

What was sequenced was PBMCs. This clonotype was obtained from a young man in good health and CMV-seronegative.

The chain's CDR3 is CAIGQGIGSNQPQHF. DNA of the CDR3: TGTGCCATCGGACAGGGGATCGGAAGCAATCAGCCCCAGCATTTT. The J gene is TRBJ1-5, the V gene TRBV28, with 9 nucleotides matching TRBD1. Germline trimming cut 10 bases from V and 1 base from J; bases unmatched to any gene: 8. This CDR3 has 15 residues. Germline V gene lookup returns CDR1 MDHEN and CDR2 SYDVKM.